One and the same sample provided the 21 T cell receptor beta chains below, sequenced in a study of cytomegalovirus exposure and HLA in healthy donors. Primers included in the PCR were 60 Vbeta and 13 Jbeta primers. Only in-frame clones appear in the TCRdb table, and some are missing; sequencing was by immunoSEQ multiplex PCR. The sample table includes about 170,000 clones. The specimen sequenced was PBMCs. The receptors stem from a woman aged 55-70 years in good health and CMV-seronegative.

This sequence joins TRBV2 and TRBJ1-5; D unclear. Per germline, CDR1 SNHLY and CDR2 FYNNEI. Trimming took off 7 bases at V and 4 bases at J, with 11 bases between the two ends. The CDR3 loop spans 13 amino acids. The CDR3 DNA follows: TGTGCCAGCAAGTGGAGGGCAAATCAGCCCCAGCATTTT. This encodes CASKWRANQPQHF. The complete variable domain, with remaining parts taken from reference TRBV2 and TRBJ1-5, reads EPEVTQTPSHQVTQMGQEVILRCVPISNHLYFYWYRQILGQKVEFLVSFYNNEISEKSEIFDDQFSVERPDGSNFTLKIRSTKLEDSAMYFCASKWRANQPQHFGDGTRLSIL.

The chain combines TRBV4-2 with TRBJ1-4, with a tentative D call TRBD1 (5 bases). The germline V gene has CDR1 LGHNA and CDR2 YNFKEQ. The CDR3 consists of 14 residues. V was pared by 4 bases and J by 12 bases, with 18 bases between. The CDR3 region is CASSPKVGAWELFF. CDR3 nucleotide sequence: TGTGCCAGCAGCCCGAAGGTAGGGGCTTGGGAACTGTTTTTT.

V and J are TRBV19 and TRBJ2-7; 12 bases align to TRBD2. Trimming at V came to 10 bases and at J to 9 bases, leaving 10 bases not matched to a gene. In germline, CDR1 is LNHDA, CDR2 SQIVND (reference sequence). This CDR3 has 13 amino acids. CDR3 in DNA: TGTGCCACTAGGACTAGCGGGGCCGCGAGGCAGTACTTC. Translating it yields CATRTSGAARQYF.

The genes are TRBV2 and TRBJ1-5; TRBD1 agrees at 10 bases. The CDR3 has 15 amino acids. From germline, CDR1 is SNHLY and CDR2 FYNNEI. Trimming took 6 bases from V and 1 from J; bases not matched to a gene: 3. The chain's CDR3 is CASSGGQGSNQPQHF. CDR3 bases: TGTGCCAGCAGCGGGGGACAGGGGAGCAATCAGCCCCAGCATTTT. Full variable domain (outside the CDR3, taken from reference TRBV2 and TRBJ1-5): EPEVTQTPSHQVTQMGQEVILRCVPISNHLYFYWYRQILGQKVEFLVSFYNNEISEKSEIFDDQFSVERPDGSNFTLKIRSTKLEDSAMYFCASSGGQGSNQPQHFGDGTRLSIL.

The chain couples TRBV5-1 to TRBJ1-6; no definite D call. The CDR3 has 15 residues. Germline CDR1 reads SGHRS; CDR2 reads YFSETQ. Trimming took off 0 bases at V and 6 bases at J, with 10 bases between the two ends. The CDR3 DNA reads TGCGCCAGCAGCTTGGATAGGTCTAGTAATTCACCCCTCCACTTT. As protein: CASSLDRSSNSPLHF.

This chain connects TRBV5-1 to TRBJ2-3, with 13 positions matching TRBD2. Germline V lookup: CDR1 SGHRS, CDR2 YFSETQ. The J segment lost 0 bases and the V segment lost 4 bases, leaving 5 bases of the junction unmatched. The CDR3 length is 17 residues. CDR3 protein: CASSPRTSGGSTDTQYF. The CDR3 coding sequence is TGCGCCAGCAGCCCCCGGACTAGCGGGGGTAGCACAGATACGCAGTATTTT.

V is TRBV5-6 and J is TRBJ1-4; 9 bases match TRBD1. The V and J ends lost 3 bases and 12 bases, in that order; junction bases with no gene match: 9. Germline V gene sequence: CDR1 SGHDT, CDR2 YYEEEE. This CDR3 has 14 residues. The CDR3 loop reads CASSWDRVMGELFF. CDR3 in DNA: TGTGCCAGCAGCTGGGACAGGGTGATGGGGGAACTGTTTTTT.

V and J are TRBV25-1 and TRBJ1-2, with a possible D match to TRBD1 (6 bases). Germline V CDR1 and CDR2: MGHDK, SYGVNS. The CDR3 spans 13 residues. Trimming removed 8 bases from V and 7 bases from J, with 17 bases in between. For the CDR3, the DNA is TGTGCCAGCCTTGGACAGTGGGGAAGTGGCTACACCTTC. Translating gives CASLGQWGSGYTF.

The chain is built from TRBV11-2 and TRBJ1-6, with D possibly matching TRBD1 (6 bases). Germline V CDR1 and CDR2: SGHAT, FQNNGV. V was pared by 0 bases and J by 4 bases, with 19 bases between. There are 19 residues in the CDR3. CDR3 DNA sequence: TGTGCCAGCAGCTTAGAAATATGGGGGCGGGGGGGGTATAATTCACCCCTCCACTTT. It is translated as CASSLEIWGRGGYNSPLHF.

In DNA, the CDR3 is TGTGCCAGCAGCTTGCAGCTAGCGGGAGCCCCGCAGTTCTTC. Protein product: CASSLQLAGAPQFF. This chain uses TRBV5-6 with TRBJ2-1; 10 nucleotides match TRBD2. This CDR3 is built from 14 residues. Germline lookup yields CDR1 SGHDT and CDR2 YYEEEE. Trimming removed 1 base from V and 12 bases from J; junction bases left unmatched: 7.

V usage is TRBV2 and J usage is TRBJ2-4; TRBD1 aligns across 8 bases. Per the germline V gene, CDR1 is SNHLY and CDR2 is FYNNEI. V gave up 7 bases and J gave up 16 bases; unmatched junction bases: 9. The CDR3 sequence is 11 residues long. CDR3 nucleotide sequence: TGTGCCAGCATGGACAGGGACGTCCTATACTTC. This gives the protein CASMDRDVLYF.

This chain joins TRBV4-1 and TRBJ1-5; D ambiguous. Trimming left V 0 bases short and J 0 bases short, with 12 bases between. The germline CDR1 and CDR2 sequences are MGHRA and YSYEKL. CDR3 length: 17 amino acids. Here the CDR3 DNA reads TGCGCCAGCAGCCAAGATTCGGCAGGTCATAGCAATCAGCCCCAGCATTTT. Translating gives CASSQDSAGHSNQPQHF.

This rearrangement joins TRBV10-1 to TRBJ2-1; no reliable D call. CDR1 is WNHNN, CDR2 SYGVQD, per germline (reference sequence). V was clipped by 4 bases and J by 0 bases, with 13 bases between them. This CDR3 spans 16 amino acids. The CDR3 DNA follows: TGCGCCAGCAGTGGGGCCAGAGATTTCTCCTACAATGAGCAGTTCTTC. Its translation: CASSGARDFSYNEQFF.

This chain connects TRBV2 to TRBJ2-5; a weak D match, TRBD1 (5 bases). The better agreement between TRBJ2-7 and the DNA end casts doubt on the J call. CDR3 length equals 13 residues. Germline-derived CDR1 and CDR2 are SNHLY and FYNNEI. CDR3 DNA sequence: TGTGCCAGCAGTGGTATCAGGGCCTACGAGCAGTACTTC. Amino acid sequence: CASSGIRAYEQYF.

This chain links TRBV6-6 with TRBJ1-2; 8 positions agree with TRBD1. V lost 7 bases, J lost 5 bases, and 12 bases stayed unmatched. Germline V gene lookup returns CDR1 MNHNY and CDR2 SVGAGI (reference sequence). The CDR3 contains 15 residues. The CDR3 nucleotides are TGTGCCAGCACCCAGTGGGCAGGGGGCTTTTATGGCTACACCTTC. This gives the protein CASTQWAGGFYGYTF.

The chain links TRBV7-2 to TRBJ1-4, with D maybe TRBD1 (5 bases). CDR3 size: 13 residues. CDR1 SGHTA and CDR2 FQGNSA come from the germline V gene. V lost 1 base and J lost 8, with 8 bases in between. The CDR3 bases are TGTGCCAGCAGCTTAGTACAGGACGAAAAACTGTTTTTT. It is translated as CASSLVQDEKLFF.

CDR3 DNA: TGTGCCAGCTCACCATGGACAGAAGCAATCTACGAGCAGTACTTC. Protein product: CASSPWTEAIYEQYF. V usage is TRBV18 and J usage is TRBJ2-7, with D possibly matching TRBD1 (6 bases). V shed 2 bases and J shed 3 bases, with 14 bases lying between them. This CDR3 comprises 15 residues. The V gene's germline CDR1 is KGHSH and CDR2 LQKENI.

The gene calls are TRBV12-5 and TRBJ1-1; perhaps TRBD1 as D (5 bases). The germline V gene encodes CDR1 LGHNT and CDR2 FRNRAP. The ends were cut back, 6 bases at V and 4 bases at J, with 21 bases in the middle. CDR3 length equals 16 residues. The CDR3 DNA is TGTGCTAGTGGACTTTTTCGGGGGGTAAAGGGCACTGAAGCTTTCTTT. It translates to CASGLFRGVKGTEAFF.

J is TRBJ2-7 and V is TRBV19; D call uncertain. The CDR3 totals 13 residues. Trimming took 4 bases from V and 3 from J, leaving 10 bases between them. The germline V gene has CDR1 LNHDA and CDR2 SQIVND (reference sequence). The CDR3 DNA reads TGTGCCAGTAGTACCGTACCAGGCTACGAGCAGTACTTC. Residues: CASSTVPGYEQYF.

V usage is TRBV5-1 and J usage is TRBJ1-1; no firm D call. The CDR3 runs 14 residues. The V and J ends lost 4 bases and 1 base respectively, with 11 bases between them. The germline V gene has CDR1 SGHRS and CDR2 YFSETQ. CDR3 sequence reads: CASSPDSQNTEAFF. CDR3 in DNA: TGCGCCAGCAGCCCGGACTCCCAGAACACTGAAGCTTTCTTT.

The V gene is TRBV5-1, the J gene TRBJ1-4; no clear D. CDR3 length equals 15 residues. Germline V gene data show CDR1 as SGHRS and CDR2 as YFSETQ. V was cut by 5 bases and J by 8 bases, with 19 bases left in between. The CDR3 DNA reads as TGCGCCAGCAGTCCCACCGGGTCCTTCGGGGAAAAACTGTTTTTT. It specifies CASSPTGSFGEKLFF. Together with reference TRBV5-1 and TRBJ1-4, the CDR3 gives the full variable domain: KAGVTQTPRYLIKTRGQQVTLSCSPISGHRSVSWYQQTPGQGLQFLFEYFSETQRNKGNFPGRFSGRQFSNSRSEMNVSTLELGDSALYLCASSPTGSFGEKLFFGSGTQLSVL.